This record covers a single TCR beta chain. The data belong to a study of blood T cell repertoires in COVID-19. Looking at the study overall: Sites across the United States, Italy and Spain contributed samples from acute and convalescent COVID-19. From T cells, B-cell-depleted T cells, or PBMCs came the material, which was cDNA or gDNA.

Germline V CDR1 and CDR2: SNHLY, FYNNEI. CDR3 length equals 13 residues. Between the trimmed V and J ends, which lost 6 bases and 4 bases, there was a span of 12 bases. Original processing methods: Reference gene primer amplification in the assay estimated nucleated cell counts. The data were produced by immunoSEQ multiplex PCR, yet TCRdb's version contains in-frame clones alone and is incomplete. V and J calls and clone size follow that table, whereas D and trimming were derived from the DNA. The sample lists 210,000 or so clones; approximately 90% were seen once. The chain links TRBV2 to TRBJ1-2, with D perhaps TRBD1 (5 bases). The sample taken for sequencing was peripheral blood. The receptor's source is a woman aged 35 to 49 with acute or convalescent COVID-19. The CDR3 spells CASRGGPGYGYTF. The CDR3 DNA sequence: TGTGCCAGCAGGGGGGGACCGGGCTATGGCTACACCTTC.